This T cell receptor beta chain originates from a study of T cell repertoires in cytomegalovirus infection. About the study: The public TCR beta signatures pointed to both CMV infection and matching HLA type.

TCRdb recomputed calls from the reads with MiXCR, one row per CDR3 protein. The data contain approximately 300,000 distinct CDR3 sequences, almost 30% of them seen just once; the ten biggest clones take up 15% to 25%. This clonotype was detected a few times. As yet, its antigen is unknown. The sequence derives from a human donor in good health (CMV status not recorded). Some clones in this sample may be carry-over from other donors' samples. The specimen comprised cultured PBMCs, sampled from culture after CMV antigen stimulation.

The CDR3 here is CASSLVYEQFF. The CDR3 DNA reads as TGTGCCAGCAGCCTCGTCTATGAGCAGTTCTTC. This sequence joins TRBV7-2 and TRBJ2-1, with D hard to call. Trimming stripped 5 bases from V and 8 bases from J, with 7 bases between. Germline loops: CDR1 SGHTA, CDR2 FQGNSA. This CDR3 is built from 11 residues.